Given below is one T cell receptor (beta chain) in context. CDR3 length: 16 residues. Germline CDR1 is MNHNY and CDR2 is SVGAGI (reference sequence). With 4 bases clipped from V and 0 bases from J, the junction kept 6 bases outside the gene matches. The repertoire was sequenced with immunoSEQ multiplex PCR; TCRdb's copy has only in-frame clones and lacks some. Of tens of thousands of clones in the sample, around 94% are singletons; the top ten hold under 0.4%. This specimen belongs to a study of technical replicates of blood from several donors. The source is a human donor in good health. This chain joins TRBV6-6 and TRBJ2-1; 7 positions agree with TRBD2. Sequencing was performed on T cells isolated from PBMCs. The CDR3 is CASSSSGRSSYNEQFF. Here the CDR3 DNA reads TGTGCCAGCAGTTCTAGCGGCCGTAGCTCCTACAATGAGCAGTTCTTC.